These 15 T cell receptor beta chains share one sample of origin, sequenced in a study of T cell changes during pregnancy in multiple sclerosis. Repertoires were generated with immunoSEQ multiplex PCR, while TCRdb's copy carries only in-frame clones and drops some. The sample shows 55,000 to 65,000 clones, 94% of them seen only once. The specimen comprised CD8+ T cells from peripheral blood mononuclear cells, sampled in the third trimester of pregnancy. Receptors were obtained from a female donor with multiple sclerosis, enrolled in a pregnancy study.

The gene calls are TRBV4-2 and TRBJ1-2; 7 bases fit TRBD1. The ends lost 0 bases at V and 6 bases at J; junction bases unmatched: 4. The CDR3 has 14 amino acids. CDR1 and CDR2 (germline): LGHNA, YNFKEQ. The CDR3 DNA sequence: TGTGCCAGCAGCCAAGAAGCCACAGGGGATGGCTACACCTTC. Protein product: CASSQEATGDGYTF.

The J gene is TRBJ1-5, the V gene TRBV6-5; maybe TRBD1 (5 bases). Trimming cost V 5 bases and J 5 bases, with 13 bases left between them. In germline, CDR1 is MNHEY, CDR2 SVGAGI. The CDR3 totals 14 residues. This CDR3 is CASSRQGPHQPQHF. The CDR3 DNA sequence: TGTGCCAGCAGTCGGCAGGGTCCGCATCAGCCCCAGCATTTT.

The chain is built from TRBV7-6 and TRBJ2-7; 7 nucleotides align to TRBD1. The CDR3 sequence is 14 residues long. The V gene end was trimmed by 5 bases and the J gene end by 1 base; junction bases not matched to a gene: 5. The germline V gene encodes CDR1 SGHVS and CDR2 FNYEAQ. The CDR3 spells CASSPGQVSYEQYF. The CDR3 coding sequence is TGTGCCAGCAGCCCCGGACAGGTATCCTACGAGCAGTACTTC.

This chain links TRBV7-6 with TRBJ2-5, with a weak D call TRBD2 (5 bases). V was pared by 5 bases and J by 4 bases, with 35 bases between. The CDR3 runs 21 residues. The V gene's germline CDR1 is SGHVS and CDR2 FNYEAQ. CDR3 sequence reads: CASSPLLKDGGNTLRRETQYF. The CDR3 nucleotides are TGTGCCAGCAGCCCCTTACTGAAGGACGGAGGAAACACCCTTCGTCGAGAGACCCAGTACTTC.

In nucleotides, the CDR3 is TGTGCCAGCAGCTTGGATTTAGAGGGAGTAGCCTACGAGCAGTACTTC. Protein sequence: CASSLDLEGVAYEQYF. The V gene is TRBV5-6, the J gene TRBJ2-7, with D tentatively TRBD2 (5 bases). The ends were cut back, 0 bases at V and 2 bases at J, with 15 bases in the middle. CDR3 size: 16 residues. Germline-derived CDR1 and CDR2 are SGHDT and YYEEEE.

The rearrangement links TRBV6-5 to TRBJ2-7, with 9 bases that match TRBD1. The CDR3 consists of 16 residues. The junction had 6 bases not matched to a gene; V was cut back by 0 bases and J by 3 bases. Germline lookup yields CDR1 MNHEY and CDR2 SVGAGI. CDR3 DNA: TGTGCCAGCAGTTACTCCCTTGGACAGGGGCTCTACGAGCAGTACTTC. The encoded protein is CASSYSLGQGLYEQYF.

This rearrangement joins TRBV19 to TRBJ1-1; 8 bases line up with TRBD1. This CDR3 spans 14 amino acids. CDR1 and CDR2 (germline): LNHDA, SQIVND (reference sequence). Trimming removed 3 bases from V and 1 base from J; junction bases left unmatched: 1. The DNA of the CDR3 is TGTGCCAGTAGTATTGGACAGGGGAACACTGAAGCTTTCTTT. Its translation: CASSIGQGNTEAFF.

CDR3: CASSLLSGNEQFF. CDR3 nucleotides: TGTGCCAGCAGTTTATTGTCAGGCAATGAGCAGTTCTTC. The chain links TRBV27 to TRBJ2-1; no definite D call. The CDR3 runs to 13 residues. The V gene's germline CDR1 is MNHEY and CDR2 SMNVEV (reference sequence). Trimming removed 1 base at V and 6 bases at J, with 7 bases between.

This clone appeared a few times. The V gene is TRBV19, the J gene TRBJ2-2, with D possibly TRBD1 on 6 matching bases. V dropped 6 bases and J dropped 7 bases, with 12 bases sitting between them. Germline-derived CDR1 and CDR2 are LNHDA and SQIVND (reference sequence). This CDR3 has 13 amino acids. This CDR3 is CASSRGGFGELFF. The CDR3 nucleotides read TGTGCCAGTAGCAGGGGTGGGTTCGGGGAGCTGTTTTTT.

As concerns this clone: This CDR3 is also generated by other DNA sequences in the sample. The genes are TRBV27 and TRBJ1-5; D is perhaps TRBD1 (6 bases). V lost 3 bases and J lost 0, with 6 bases in between. The CDR3 totals 14 residues. Germline assignment: CDR1 MNHEY and CDR2 SMNVEV (reference sequence). The chain's CDR3 is CASSLTGSNQPQHF. In DNA, the CDR3 is TGTGCCAGCAGTTTGACAGGTAGCAATCAGCCCCAGCATTTT.

This chain uses TRBV9 with TRBJ2-7; 7 bases map to TRBD2. Germline CDR1 reads SGDLS; CDR2 reads YYNGEE. Unmatched junction bases numbered 6, after V lost 3 bases and J lost 3 bases. The CDR3 loop spans 14 amino acids. CDR3 region: CASSEGGGNYEQYF. The CDR3 bases are TGTGCCAGCAGCGAGGGCGGGGGTAACTACGAGCAGTACTTC.

J is TRBJ2-7 and V is TRBV15; TRBD2 agrees at 10 bases. This CDR3 has 16 amino acids. Unmatched junction bases numbered 9, after V lost 5 bases and J lost 2 bases. CDR1 is LNHNV, CDR2 YYDKDF, per germline (reference sequence). The DNA for the CDR3 is TGTGCCACCAGCTCCACAACCGGACTAGCGGCCTACGAGCAGTACTTC. Residues: CATSSTTGLAAYEQYF.

The chain recombines TRBV5-4 with TRBJ2-1, with 8 bases aligning to TRBD1. CDR1 and CDR2 (germline): SGHNT, YYREEE (reference sequence). The trim removed 4 bases at V and 7 bases at J, leaving 16 bases unmatched. CDR3 length: 17 residues. The CDR3 loop is CASSPSYRGFSRNEQFF. The CDR3 bases are TGTGCCAGCAGCCCATCCTACAGGGGGTTTTCTAGGAATGAGCAGTTCTTC. Together with reference TRBV5-4 and TRBJ2-1, the CDR3 gives the full variable domain: ETGVTQSPTHLIKTRGQQVTLRCSSQSGHNTVSWYQQALGQGPQFIFQYYREEENGRGNFPPRFSGLQFPNYSSELNVNALELDDSALYLCASSPSYRGFSRNEQFFGPGTRLTVL.

V is TRBV30 and J is TRBJ1-4; D unclear. Trimming shortened V by 3 bases and J by 8 bases, and 16 bases separated the two germline ends. This CDR3 comprises 14 residues. CDR1 GTSNPN and CDR2 SVGIG come from the germline V gene (reference sequence). The chain's CDR3 is CAWSSGQESEKLFF. In DNA, the CDR3 is TGTGCCTGGAGCAGCGGGCAGGAGTCCGAAAAACTGTTTTTT. The whole variable domain, remainder taken from reference TRBV30 and TRBJ1-4, is SQTIHQWPATLVQPVGSPLSLECTVEGTSNPNLYWYRQAAGRGLQLLFYSVGIGQISSEVPQNLSASRPQDRQFILSSKKLLLSDSGFYLCAWSSGQESEKLFFGSGTQLSVL.

The chain joins TRBV7-2 to TRBJ2-1; 8 bases line up with TRBD2. CDR1 SGHTA and CDR2 FQGNSA come from the germline V gene. J gave up 1 base and V 1 base, and 3 bases lay outside the gene matches. The CDR3 is 16 amino acids. As DNA, the CDR3 is TGTGCCAGCAGCTTAGAAACGGGAGGGTCCTACAATGAGCAGTTCTTC. This translates into CASSLETGGSYNEQFF.